The TCR beta chain described here comes from a study of OX40 agonist ivuxolimab in advanced cancers. Looking at the study overall: The group had a mean age of 60 years, ranged from roughly 20 to 79, and was 80% to 85% male.

Trimming removed 2 bases from V and 5 bases from J, with 9 bases in between. CDR3 length equals 13 residues. The germline gives CDR1 LGHNA, CDR2 YNFKEQ. Concerning this clone itself: Antigen: not known.

Study-level results: Some nonresponders likewise displayed low normalized T-cell clonal expansion.

Blood sampling took place at baseline, cycle 4 day 1, and cycle 7 day 1. Libraries were prepared by immunoSEQ multiplex PCR; TCRdb keeps only in-frame clonotypes and omits some of them. Of approximately 91,000 clones in the sample, roughly 84% were seen once. This clonotype originated in an adult with an advanced solid tumor such as melanoma, head and neck, liver or kidney cancer. The chain employs TRBV4-2 and TRBJ2-5, with D possibly being TRBD2 (5 bases). The sample consisted of CD4+ or CD8+ T cells sorted from blood, taken in a trial of the OX40 agonist ivuxolimab. The CDR3 DNA reads as TGTGCCAGCAGCCAATCGGGGTCGGAGACCCAGTACTTC. It yields the protein CASSQSGSETQYF.